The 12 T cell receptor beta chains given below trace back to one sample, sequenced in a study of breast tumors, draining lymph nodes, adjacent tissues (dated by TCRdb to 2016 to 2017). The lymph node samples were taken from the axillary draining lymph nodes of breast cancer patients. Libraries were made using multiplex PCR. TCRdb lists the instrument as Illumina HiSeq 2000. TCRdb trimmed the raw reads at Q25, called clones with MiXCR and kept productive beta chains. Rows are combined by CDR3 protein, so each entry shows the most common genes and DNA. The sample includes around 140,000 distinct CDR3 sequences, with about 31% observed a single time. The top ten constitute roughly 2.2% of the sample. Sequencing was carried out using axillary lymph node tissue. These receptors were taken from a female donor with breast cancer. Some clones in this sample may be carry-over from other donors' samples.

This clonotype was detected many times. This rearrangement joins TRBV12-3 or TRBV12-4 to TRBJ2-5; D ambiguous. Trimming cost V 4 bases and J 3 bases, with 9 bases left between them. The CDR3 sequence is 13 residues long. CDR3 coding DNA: TGTGCCAGCAGTTCGTACAGTGAAGAGACCCAGTACTTC. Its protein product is CASSSYSEETQYF.

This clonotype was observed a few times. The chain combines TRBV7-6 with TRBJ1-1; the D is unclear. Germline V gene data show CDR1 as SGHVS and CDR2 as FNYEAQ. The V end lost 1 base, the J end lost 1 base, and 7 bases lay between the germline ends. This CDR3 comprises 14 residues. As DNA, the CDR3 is TGTGCCAGCAGCTTAGGACACTCGAACACTGAAGCTTTCTTT. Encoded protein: CASSLGHSNTEAFF. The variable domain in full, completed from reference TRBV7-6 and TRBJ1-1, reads GAGVSQSPRYKVTKRGQDVALRCDPISGHVSLYWYRQALGQGPEFLTYFNYEAQQDKSGLPNDRFSAERPEGSISTLTIQRTEQRDSAMYRCASSLGHSNTEAFFGQGTRLTVV.

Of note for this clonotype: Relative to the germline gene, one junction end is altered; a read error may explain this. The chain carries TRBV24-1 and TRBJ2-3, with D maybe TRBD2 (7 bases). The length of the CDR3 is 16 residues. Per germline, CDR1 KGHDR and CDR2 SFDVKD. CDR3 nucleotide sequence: TGTGCCACCAGTGATCCCGCTGGGGGGGCCGCAGATACGCAGGATTTT. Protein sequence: CATSDPAGGAADTQDF.

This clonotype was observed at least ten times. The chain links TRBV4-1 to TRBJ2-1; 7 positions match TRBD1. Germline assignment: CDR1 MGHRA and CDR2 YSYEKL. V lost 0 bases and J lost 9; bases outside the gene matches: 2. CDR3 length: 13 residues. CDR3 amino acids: CASSQDSGGEQFF. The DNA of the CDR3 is TGCGCCAGCAGCCAAGATTCAGGGGGTGAGCAGTTCTTC.

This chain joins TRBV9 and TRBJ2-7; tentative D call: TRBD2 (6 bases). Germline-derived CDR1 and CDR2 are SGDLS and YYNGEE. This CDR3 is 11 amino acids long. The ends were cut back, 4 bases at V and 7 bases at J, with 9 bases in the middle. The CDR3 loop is CASSKAGEQYF. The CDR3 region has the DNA TGTGCCAGCAGCAAGGCGGGGGAGCAGTACTTC.

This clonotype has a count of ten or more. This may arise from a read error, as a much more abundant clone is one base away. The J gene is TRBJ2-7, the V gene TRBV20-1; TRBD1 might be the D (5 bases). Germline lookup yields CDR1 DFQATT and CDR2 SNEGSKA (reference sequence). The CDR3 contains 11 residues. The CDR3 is CSARWGYEQSF. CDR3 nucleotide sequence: TGCAGTGCTAGGTGGGGCTACGAGCAGTCCTTC.

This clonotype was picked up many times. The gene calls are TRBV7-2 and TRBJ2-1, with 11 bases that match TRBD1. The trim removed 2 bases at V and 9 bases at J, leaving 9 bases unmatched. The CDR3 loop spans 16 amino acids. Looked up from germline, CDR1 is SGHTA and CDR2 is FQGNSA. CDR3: CASSLQGTGGISEQFF. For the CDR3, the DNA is TGTGCCAGCAGCTTACAGGGGACAGGGGGAATCAGTGAGCAGTTCTTC.

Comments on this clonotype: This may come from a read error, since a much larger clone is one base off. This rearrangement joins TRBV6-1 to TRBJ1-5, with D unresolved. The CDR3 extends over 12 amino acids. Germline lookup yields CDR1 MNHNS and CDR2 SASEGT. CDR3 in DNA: TGTGCCAGCAGTCTGGGAGGACTGCCCCAGCGTTTT. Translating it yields CASSLGGLPQRF.

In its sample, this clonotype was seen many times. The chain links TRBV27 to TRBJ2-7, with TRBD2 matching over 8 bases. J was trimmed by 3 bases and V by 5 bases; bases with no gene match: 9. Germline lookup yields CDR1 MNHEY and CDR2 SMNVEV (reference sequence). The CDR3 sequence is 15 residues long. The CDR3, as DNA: TGTGCCAGCAGTAAGACGGGGGGGCTAAACTACGAGCAGTACTTC. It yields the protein CASSKTGGLNYEQYF.

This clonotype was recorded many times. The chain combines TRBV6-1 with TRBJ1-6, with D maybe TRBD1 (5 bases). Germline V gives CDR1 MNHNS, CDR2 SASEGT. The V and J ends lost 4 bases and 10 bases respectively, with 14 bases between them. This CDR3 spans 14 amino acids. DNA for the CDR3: TGTGCCAGCAGTGGGGACCTAAGGGGATCACCCCTCCACTTT. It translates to CASSGDLRGSPLHF.

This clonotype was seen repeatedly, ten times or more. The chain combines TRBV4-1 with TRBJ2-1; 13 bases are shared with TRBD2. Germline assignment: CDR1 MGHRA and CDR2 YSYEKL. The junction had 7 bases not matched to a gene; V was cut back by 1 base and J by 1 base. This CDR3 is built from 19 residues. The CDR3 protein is CASSQGLAGGFGSYNEQFF. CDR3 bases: TGCGCCAGCAGCCAAGGACTAGCGGGGGGTTTCGGGTCCTACAATGAGCAGTTCTTC.

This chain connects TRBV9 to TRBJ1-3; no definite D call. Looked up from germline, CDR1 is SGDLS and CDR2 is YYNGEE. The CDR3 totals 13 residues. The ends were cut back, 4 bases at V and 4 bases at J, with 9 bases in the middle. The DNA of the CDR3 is TGTGCCAGCAGCAGTAAATCCGGAAACACCATATATTTT. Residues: CASSSKSGNTIYF. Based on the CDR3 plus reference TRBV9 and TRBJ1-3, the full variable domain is DSGVTQTPKHLITATGQRVTLRCSPRSGDLSVYWYQQSLDQGLQFLIQYYNGEERAKGNILERFSAQQFPDLHSELNLSSLELGDSALYFCASSSKSGNTIYFGEGSWLTVV.